One and the same sample provided the 18 T cell receptor beta chains below, sequenced in a study of tumor and adjacent non-tumor tissue in lung cancer. The template was RNA from unsorted bulk tissue. TCRbeta libraries were built with three rounds of nested PCR, modified from ARM-PCR. One entry per CDR3 protein results from TCRdb running MiXCR on the multiplex PCR reads. This sample has some 120,000 distinct CDR3 sequences, with approximately 71% found just once. The sequenced sample consisted of lung tumor tissue. Receptor source: a man aged 30 to 45 with non-small cell lung cancer.

The chain couples TRBV4-1 to TRBJ2-7; D uncertain. Trimming pared 1 base from V and 0 bases from J, leaving 10 bases between. From germline, CDR1 is MGHRA and CDR2 YSYEKL. The CDR3 totals 15 residues. CDR3 in amino acids: CASSQGTFGSYEQYF. The CDR3 DNA reads as TGCGCCAGCAGCCAAGGGACCTTCGGCTCCTACGAGCAGTACTTC.

This clonotype was picked up one time. A single base separates this from a much larger clone, so it may be a read error. The chain uses TRBV12-3 or TRBV12-4 and TRBJ2-1; 8 nucleotides match TRBD2. V shed 6 bases and J 3 bases; nucleotides not matched to a gene: 10. The length of the CDR3 is 16 residues. The CDR3, as DNA: TGTGCCAGCAGGGCCAAGGGACTAGGCGACTACAATGAGCAGTTCTTC. Its protein is CASRAKGLGDYNEQFF.

This clonotype appeared a few times. Just one base apart from a much larger clone, this may be a read error. The chain uses TRBV4-1 and TRBJ2-2, with 13 bases matching TRBD2. V shed 2 bases, J shed 6 bases, and the junction held 3 bases outside the gene matches. This CDR3 spans 16 amino acids. The germline CDR1 and CDR2 sequences are MGHRA and YSYEKL. CDR3 DNA: TGCGCCAGCAGCCAACTGACTAGCGGGAGGCCCGGGGAGCTGTTTTTT. Amino acid sequence: CASSQLTSGRPGELFF.

This clonotype appeared a single time. Without the conserved terminal phenylalanine or tryptophan, this CDR3 likely stems from a read error. The J gene is TRBJ2-3, the V gene TRBV11-2; tentative D call: TRBD2 (5 bases). The CDR3 covers 13 residues. V shed 1 base and J shed 7 bases, with 9 bases lying between them. Germline CDR1 SGHAT, CDR2 FQNNGV. The CDR3 nucleotides read TGTGCCAGCAGCTTAGGGGCGACTAATACGCAGTATTTA. Translation gives CASSLGATNTQYL.

The chain recombines TRBV7-9 with TRBJ1-1; 7 bases are a match to TRBD1. Trimming at V came to 5 bases and at J to 7 bases, leaving 10 bases not matched to a gene. The CDR3 extends over 14 amino acids. CDR1 and CDR2 from the germline V gene are SEHNR and FQNEAQ (reference sequence). DNA for the CDR3: TGTGCCAGCAGCATAGATTCAGGGGGATATGAAGCTTTCTTT. Translated: CASSIDSGGYEAFF.

The chain carries TRBV6-5 and TRBJ2-7, with 10 bases aligning to TRBD1. V shed 7 bases, J shed 0 bases, and the junction held 6 bases outside the gene matches. CDR1 and CDR2 (germline): MNHEY, SVGAGI. CDR3 size: 15 residues. CDR3 nucleotides: TGTGCCAGCAATCGAGGACAGGGGGTCTCCTACGAGCAGTACTTC. It translates to CASNRGQGVSYEQYF.

With respect to this clonotype: A much larger clone is a single base away; this may be a read error. The chain uses TRBV13 and TRBJ2-7; D gene ambiguous. Germline V CDR1 and CDR2: PRHDT, FYEKMQ (reference sequence). This CDR3 comprises 12 residues. Trimming pared 0 bases from V and 7 bases from J, leaving 7 bases between. The CDR3 sequence is CASSLGGEEQYF. Here the CDR3 DNA reads TGTGCCAGCAGCTTAGGAGGCGAGGAGCAGTACTTC.

This clonotype has at least ten counts. The chain couples TRBV6-5 to TRBJ1-5; D gene ambiguous. V was cut by 0 bases and J by 7 bases, with 7 bases left in between. CDR1 and CDR2 (germline): MNHEY, SVGAGI. The CDR3 is 13 amino acids. CDR3 bases: TGTGCCAGCAGTTACTCAGGGCAGCAGCCCCAGCATTTT. It translates to CASSYSGQQPQHF.

A note on this clonotype: Its ends do not fully match the called genes, so a read error is possible. The chain is built from TRBV11-2 and TRBJ2-7; perhaps TRBD2 as D (5 bases). The CDR3 is made up of 13 amino acids. Per germline, CDR1 SGHAT and CDR2 FQNNGV. The CDR3 DNA follows: TGTGCCAGCAGCTTAGATCCGGGGTACGGGCAGTGCTTT. This encodes CASSLDPGYGQCF.

The sample holds many counts of this clonotype. The chain joins TRBV6-5 to TRBJ1-1; D is uncertain. This CDR3 is 14 amino acids long. Trimming left V 0 bases short and J 0 bases short, with 5 bases between. Germline-derived CDR1 and CDR2 are MNHEY and SVGAGI. CDR3 sequence reads: CASSYSWVNTEAFF. In DNA, the CDR3 is TGTGCCAGCAGTTACTCGTGGGTGAACACTGAAGCTTTCTTT.

On this clonotype: Since the CDR3 does not end with the conserved phenylalanine or tryptophan, this likely comes from a read error. CDR3 sequence (DNA): TGTAGTGCCAGAGATCAAGGGACAGCCGAGGGGGAGCAGTACCTC. Protein: CSARDQGTAEGEQYL. This sequence joins TRBV20-1 and TRBJ2-7; 7 nucleotides match TRBD1. The CDR3 covers 15 residues. CDR1 is DFQATT and CDR2 is SNEGSKA in the germline V gene (reference sequence).

This clonotype occurred many times. The chain links TRBV29-1 to TRBJ1-1; no firm D call. The CDR3 is made up of 14 amino acids. Germline V gene lookup returns CDR1 SQVTM and CDR2 ANQGSEA. V gave up 0 bases and J gave up 4 bases, with 12 bases separating them. The CDR3 spells CSVEDIWDGTEAFF. The CDR3 DNA sequence: TGCAGCGTTGAAGATATTTGGGATGGCACTGAAGCTTTCTTT.

The chain employs TRBV11-2 and TRBJ2-1; D perhaps matches TRBD2 (5 bases). The CDR3 has 13 amino acids. V lost 5 bases and J 13 bases, leaving 18 bases between the germline ends. CDR1 is SGHAT, CDR2 FQNNGV, per germline. CDR3 protein: CASSVTNFNGQFF. Written as DNA, the CDR3 is TGTGCCAGCAGCGTGACTAATTTCAATGGACAGTTCTTC.

Of note for this clonotype: Given a much more abundant clone one base away, this may be a read error. V is TRBV20-1 and J is TRBJ2-5; D is perhaps TRBD1 (6 bases). The CDR3 totals 12 residues. The V gene's germline CDR1 is DFQATT and CDR2 SNEGSKA (reference sequence). The CDR3 loop is CSTRGIQETQYF. CDR3 nucleotide sequence: TGCAGTACTAGGGGGATCCAAGAGACCCAGTACTTC.

Regarding this clonotype: A read error may explain this, as a much larger clone is one base away. The chain recombines TRBV6-2 or TRBV6-3 with TRBJ2-2; D is undetermined. From germline, CDR1 is MNHEY and CDR2 SVGEGT. The CDR3 extends over 15 amino acids. With 2 bases removed from V and 7 bases from J, the gap between germline ends came to 14 bases. The DNA for the CDR3 is TGTGCCAGCAGTTACGACCAGGAGCTGATCGGGGAGCTGTTTTTT. Translated, it gives CASSYDQELIGELFF.

In its sample, this clonotype was seen many times. This CDR3 is CASSFGTNLYSNQPQHF. As DNA, the CDR3 is TGTGCCAGCAGCTTCGGGACAAACCTTTATAGCAATCAGCCCCAGCATTTT. The chain employs TRBV5-5 and TRBJ1-5; the D gene is possibly TRBD1 (6 bases). Germline values: CDR1 SGHKS, CDR2 YYEKEE (reference sequence). The ends were cut back, 2 bases at V and 0 bases at J, with 15 bases in the middle. The CDR3 sequence is 17 residues long. The variable domain in full, completed from reference TRBV5-5 and TRBJ1-5, reads DAGVTQSPTHLIKTRGQQVTLRCSPISGHKSVSWYQQVLGQGPQFIFQYYEKEERGRGNFPDRFSARQFPNYSSELNVNALLLGDSALYLCASSFGTNLYSNQPQHFGDGTRLSIL.

As regards this clonotype: A junction end diverges from the germline sequence, so it may reflect a read error. The rearrangement joins TRBV11-3 to TRBJ2-1; D is tentatively TRBD1 or TRBD2 (6 bases each). From germline, CDR1 is SGHNT and CDR2 YENEEA. The CDR3 spans 15 residues. CDR3 sequence (DNA): TGTGCCGGCAGCCTAGCTAGGGGGGACGGGGGCGAGCAGTTCTTC. Translation gives CAGSLARGDGGEQFF.

About this clonotype: The junction and the germline gene differ at one end; a read error may be behind it. The V call is TRBV7-9, the J call TRBJ1-6; D remains ambiguous. The CDR3 runs to 14 residues. In germline, CDR1 is SEHNR, CDR2 FQNEAQ (reference sequence). The CDR3 DNA is TGTGCCGGCAGCCTCGCACAGCTTGGTTCACCCCTCCACTTT. It codes for CAGSLAQLGSPLHF.